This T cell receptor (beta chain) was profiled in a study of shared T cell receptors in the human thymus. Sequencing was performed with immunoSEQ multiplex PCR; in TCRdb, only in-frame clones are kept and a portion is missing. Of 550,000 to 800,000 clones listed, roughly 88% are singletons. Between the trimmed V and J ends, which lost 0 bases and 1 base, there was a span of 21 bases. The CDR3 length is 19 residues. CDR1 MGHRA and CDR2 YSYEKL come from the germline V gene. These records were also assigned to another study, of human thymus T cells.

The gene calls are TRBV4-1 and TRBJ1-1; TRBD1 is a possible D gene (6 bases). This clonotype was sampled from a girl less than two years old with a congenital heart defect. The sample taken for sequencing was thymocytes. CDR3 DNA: TGCGCCAGCAGCCAAGACCACATCCCGCCCAGGGGACAGAACACTGAAGCTTTCTTT. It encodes CASSQDHIPPRGQNTEAFF.